This T cell receptor beta chain was recorded in a study of graft-versus-host responses after intestinal transplantation. As for this clone: Its target is unknown.

Here immunoSEQ multiplex PCR was the method, and the copy in TCRdb shows in-frame clones only, minus some. The sample lists more than 85,000 clones; around 93% were seen once. Trimming took 5 bases from V and 2 from J; bases not matched to a gene: 6. Germline V gives CDR1 LNHNV, CDR2 YYDKDF (reference sequence). The CDR3 runs 14 residues. The sample in question was unstimulated CD8+ T cells sorted from spleen or lymph node cells, obtained before intestinal transplant. The chain carries TRBV15 and TRBJ2-7, with 7 bases matching TRBD1. The source is a human donor who received an intestinal transplant. The CDR3 nucleotides are TGTGCCACCAGCCCGACAGGGAACGCCTACGAGCAGTACTTC. It encodes CATSPTGNAYEQYF.